Listed below are T cell receptor beta chains from one sample, sequenced in a study of tumor-infiltrating lymphocytes in primary liver carcinoma. TCRdb re-called the multiplex PCR reads through MiXCR, storing one row per CDR3 protein. The table has approximately 88,000 distinct CDR3 sequences, about 73% seen once. Sequencing was done on a sample of tumor-adjacent normal liver tissue. The receptor set was obtained from a man between 35 and 55 years old with primary liver carcinoma and hepatitis B virus infection. CDR3s include the opening cysteine and the closing phenylalanine or tryptophan. Each record gives: D gene, V gene, clone size, J gene, CDR3 DNA, CDR3 protein. D genes are given only for firm matches. The size entry is marked missing in some rows and otherwise reads once, few, many or a size class.

d_call: TRBD2; v_call: TRBV12-3/TRBV12-4; clone_size: many; j_call: TRBJ2-3; cdr3_nt: TGTGCCAGCATCAAAGGGGAGGGGGATACGCAGTATTTT; cdr3_aa: CASIKGEGDTQYF
d_call: .; v_call: TRBV11-2; clone_size: .; j_call: TRBJ2-7; cdr3_nt: TGTGCTAGCAGCTTAACTGAGACTGCGTACGAGCAGTACTTC; cdr3_aa: CASSLTETAYEQYF
d_call: .; v_call: TRBV7-9; clone_size: .; j_call: TRBJ2-1; cdr3_nt: TGTGCTAGCAGCCCGGGCAGGGCGGAAGTCTGGGATGAGCAGTTCTTC; cdr3_aa: CASSPGRAEVWDEQFF
d_call: TRBD1; v_call: TRBV30; clone_size: .; j_call: TRBJ2-7; cdr3_nt: TGTGCCTGGAGTTTCTTCTGCCGGGACAGCTCCTACGAGCAGTACTTC; cdr3_aa: CAWSFFCRDSSYEQYF
d_call: .; v_call: TRBV28; clone_size: .; j_call: TRBJ2-3; cdr3_nt: TGTGCCGGCAGGGGGGGCACTGAGCAGTATTTT; cdr3_aa: CAGRGGTEQYF
d_call: TRBD2; v_call: TRBV10-3; clone_size: many; j_call: TRBJ2-7; cdr3_nt: TGTGCCATCAGGAGGACTAGCGGGTCGATCGACGCCTACGAGCAGTACTTC; cdr3_aa: CAIRRTSGSIDAYEQYF
d_call: .; v_call: TRBV30; clone_size: .; j_call: TRBJ2-5; cdr3_nt: TGTGCCTGCCCAGCCTTGGGGGAACCTGAGGAGACCCAGTACTTC; cdr3_aa: CACPALGEPEETQYF
d_call: TRBD2; v_call: TRBV2; clone_size: .; j_call: TRBJ2-1; cdr3_nt: TGTGCCAGCTGCTTAGCGGGAGGGCAGCTCTTC; cdr3_aa: CASCLAGGQLF
d_call: TRBD1; v_call: TRBV29-1; clone_size: .; j_call: TRBJ2-7; cdr3_nt: TGCAGCATGGAAAGGACAGGGCCCCTCAAAGAGCAGTACTTC; cdr3_aa: CSMERTGPLKEQYF
d_call: TRBD1; v_call: TRBV11-2; clone_size: .; j_call: TRBJ2-7; cdr3_nt: TGTATCAGCAGCTTAGGGACAGGGTGGTACGAGCAGTACTTC; cdr3_aa: CISSLGTGWYEQYF
d_call: .; v_call: TRBV7-3; clone_size: .; j_call: TRBJ2-7; cdr3_nt: TGTGCCAGCAGCTTATTAGGAGAGGGGCCCTACGAGCAGTACTTC; cdr3_aa: CASSLLGEGPYEQYF
d_call: .; v_call: TRBV7-9; clone_size: many; j_call: TRBJ1-4; cdr3_nt: TGTGCCAGCAGCTTAGCGACAAAAAATGAAAAACTGTTTTTT; cdr3_aa: CASSLATKNEKLFF
d_call: .; v_call: TRBV11-2; clone_size: .; j_call: TRBJ2-5; cdr3_nt: TGTGCCAGCAGCTTAAAAAGGGGCACTGAGACTCAGTACTTC; cdr3_aa: CASSLKRGTETQYF
d_call: TRBD1; v_call: TRBV11-1; clone_size: .; j_call: TRBJ1-2; cdr3_nt: TGTGCCAGCAGCCCGGGACAGGGTCAGAGCTATGGTTACACCTTC; cdr3_aa: CASSPGQGQSYGYTF
d_call: TRBD1; v_call: TRBV6-5; clone_size: many; j_call: TRBJ1-5; cdr3_nt: TGTGCCAGCAGCCCGACAGGGGCTCCCAATCAGCCCCAGCATTTT; cdr3_aa: CASSPTGAPNQPQHF
d_call: .; v_call: TRBV29-1; clone_size: many; j_call: TRBJ1-2; cdr3_nt: TGCAGCGTTGAAGATGAGCAGAACTATGGCTACACCTTC; cdr3_aa: CSVEDEQNYGYTF
d_call: .; v_call: TRBV11-2; clone_size: .; j_call: TRBJ2-2; cdr3_nt: TGTGCCAGCAGCCGAAGGGGCTTGAACACCGGGGAGCTGTCTTTT; cdr3_aa: CASSRRGLNTGELSF
d_call: .; v_call: TRBV5-1; clone_size: .; j_call: TRBJ2-3; cdr3_nt: TGCGCCAGCAGCTTGGCGCCAGGGGATACAGATACGCAGTATTTT; cdr3_aa: CASSLAPGDTDTQYF
d_call: TRBD1; v_call: TRBV29-1; clone_size: .; j_call: TRBJ2-1; cdr3_nt: TGCAGTGTTGCAGCAGGGGGTGGTGTCTACAATGAGCAGTTCTTC; cdr3_aa: CSVAAGGGVYNEQFF
d_call: .; v_call: TRBV11-2; clone_size: medium-sized; j_call: TRBJ1-1; cdr3_nt: TGTGCCAGCAGCTTAGAGTACGGCGTCACTGAAGCTTTCTTT; cdr3_aa: CASSLEYGVTEAFF
d_call: .; v_call: TRBV28; clone_size: .; j_call: TRBJ2-7; cdr3_nt: TGTGTCAGCAGTGCCGCCGGGGGAGGCTCCTACGAGCAGTACTTC; cdr3_aa: CVSSAAGGGSYEQYF
d_call: TRBD1; v_call: TRBV6-2/TRBV6-3; clone_size: many; j_call: TRBJ2-2; cdr3_nt: TGTGCCAGCAGGGACCGGACAGGGGGGCCCGGGGAGCTGTTTTTT; cdr3_aa: CASRDRTGGPGELFF
d_call: .; v_call: TRBV10-3; clone_size: many; j_call: TRBJ2-3; cdr3_nt: TGTGCCATCAGTGAGTCTGGAGATACGCAGTATTTT; cdr3_aa: CAISESGDTQYF
d_call: .; v_call: TRBV4-1; clone_size: .; j_call: TRBJ2-4; cdr3_nt: TGCGCCAGCAGCCCTTTGCGTACAGGGTTCATCCAGTACTTC; cdr3_aa: CASSPLRTGFIQYF
d_call: .; v_call: TRBV6-2/TRBV6-3; clone_size: .; j_call: TRBJ2-2; cdr3_nt: TGTGCCGGGGGCGGGCCACAAAACGGGGAGCTGTTTTTT; cdr3_aa: CAGGGPQNGELFF
d_call: TRBD2; v_call: TRBV5-1; clone_size: many; j_call: TRBJ2-3; cdr3_nt: TGCGCCAGCAGCGGAGGGACTAGCGGGAGAACAGATACGCAGTATTTT; cdr3_aa: CASSGGTSGRTDTQYF
d_call: .; v_call: TRBV11-1; clone_size: few; j_call: TRBJ2-2; cdr3_nt: TGTGTCAGCAGCTTTTGGGACACCGGGGAGCTGTTTTTT; cdr3_aa: CVSSFWDTGELFF
d_call: TRBD1; v_call: TRBV30; clone_size: many; j_call: TRBJ1-1; cdr3_nt: TGTGCCTGGACCAGGGGGCTGAACACTGAAGCTTTCTTT; cdr3_aa: CAWTRGLNTEAFF
d_call: .; v_call: TRBV11-2; clone_size: .; j_call: TRBJ1-1; cdr3_nt: TGTGCCAGCAGCTTGTCGGCCCTCCCCGGGGAAGCTATCTTT; cdr3_aa: CASSLSALPGEAIF
d_call: .; v_call: TRBV30; clone_size: once; j_call: TRBJ2-3; cdr3_nt: TGTGCCTGGAGACGGGGGGCACTGGCAGATACGCAGTATTTT; cdr3_aa: CAWRRGALADTQYF
d_call: .; v_call: TRBV11-2; clone_size: .; j_call: TRBJ2-5; cdr3_nt: TGTGCTAGTAGAGAGGACGTTTATGGAGGGACCCAGTACTTC; cdr3_aa: CASREDVYGGTQYF
d_call: TRBD2; v_call: TRBV5-4; clone_size: many; j_call: TRBJ2-3; cdr3_nt: TGTGCCAGCAGCTCCGGACTAGCGGGAGTAAGCACAGATACGCAGTATTTT; cdr3_aa: CASSSGLAGVSTDTQYF
d_call: TRBD1; v_call: TRBV28; clone_size: .; j_call: TRBJ1-2; cdr3_nt: TGTGCCAGCACTTCGACCGTGACAGGGGGAACACCCGACGCCCTCTATGGCTACACCTTC; cdr3_aa: CASTSTVTGGTPDALYGYTF
d_call: .; v_call: TRBV11-2; clone_size: .; j_call: TRBJ1-5; cdr3_nt: TGTGTCAGCTCTACAGGGATCAATCAACCCCAGCATTTT; cdr3_aa: CVSSTGINQPQHF
d_call: .; v_call: TRBV7-9; clone_size: .; j_call: TRBJ2-2; cdr3_nt: TGTGCCAGCAGCCGTAGCCTACAGGGAACCGGGGAGCTGTTTTTT; cdr3_aa: CASSRSLQGTGELFF
d_call: .; v_call: TRBV29-1; clone_size: .; j_call: TRBJ2-5; cdr3_nt: TGCGGCGTTGAAGATTCAGGGGCAGGGAAGACCCAGAACTTC; cdr3_aa: CGVEDSGAGKTQNF
d_call: .; v_call: TRBV11-2; clone_size: .; j_call: TRBJ2-1; cdr3_nt: TGTGCCAGCAGCTTGGGAACAGTAGGGAGCTCCTACAATGAGCAGATCTTC; cdr3_aa: CASSLGTVGSSYNEQIF
d_call: .; v_call: TRBV28; clone_size: few; j_call: TRBJ2-4; cdr3_nt: TGTGCCAGCAGTTGGGGACAGAGCGGGATAGCCAAAAACATTCAGTACTTC; cdr3_aa: CASSWGQSGIAKNIQYF
d_call: .; v_call: TRBV29-1; clone_size: .; j_call: TRBJ2-3; cdr3_nt: TGCAGCGTTGAAATGGCGGGATCAAATACGCAGTATTTT; cdr3_aa: CSVEMAGSNTQYF
d_call: .; v_call: TRBV5-1; clone_size: .; j_call: TRBJ1-5; cdr3_nt: TGCGCCAGCAGCCCCGGGGGAGGTTTCGGAGCACAGCCCCAGCATTTT; cdr3_aa: CASSPGGGFGAQPQHF
d_call: .; v_call: TRBV6-5; clone_size: .; j_call: TRBJ1-3; cdr3_nt: TGCGCCAGCAGTTTCCCTAGAAACACCATATATTTT; cdr3_aa: CASSFPRNTIYF
d_call: .; v_call: TRBV21-1; clone_size: .; j_call: TRBJ1-2; cdr3_nt: TGTGCCAGCAGCAAAGTCCCGCGGCGGACAGGGAATGGCTACACCTTC; cdr3_aa: CASSKVPRRTGNGYTF
d_call: .; v_call: TRBV5-4; clone_size: .; j_call: TRBJ2-1; cdr3_nt: TGTGCCAGCAGCTTGTCTGGGAAATCCTATGAGCAGTTCTTC; cdr3_aa: CASSLSGKSYEQFF
d_call: TRBD2; v_call: TRBV11-2; clone_size: .; j_call: TRBJ2-1; cdr3_nt: TGTGCTAGCAGCCCCGAGAGCGGGGGCGCTAATGAGCAGTTCTTC; cdr3_aa: CASSPESGGANEQFF
d_call: TRBD2; v_call: TRBV12-3/TRBV12-4; clone_size: once; j_call: TRBJ2-7; cdr3_nt: TGTGCCAGCAATTTATCGACTAGCGGGACGTACGAGCAGTACTTC; cdr3_aa: CASNLSTSGTYEQYF
d_call: TRBD2; v_call: TRBV7-9; clone_size: .; j_call: TRBJ2-1; cdr3_nt: TGTGCCAGCAGCTTACGACTAGCGGGGCCCAGCTCCTACAATGAGCAGTTCTTC; cdr3_aa: CASSLRLAGPSSYNEQFF
d_call: TRBD2; v_call: TRBV11-3; clone_size: medium-sized; j_call: TRBJ2-1; cdr3_nt: TGTGCCAGCAGCTTAGAATGGGCGGGAGGGCCGATGTTCTTC; cdr3_aa: CASSLEWAGGPMFF
d_call: .; v_call: TRBV21-1; clone_size: .; j_call: TRBJ2-3; cdr3_nt: TGTGCCAGCAGCTCCCGGACAAGCACAGATATGCAGTATTTT; cdr3_aa: CASSSRTSTDMQYF
d_call: TRBD2; v_call: TRBV19; clone_size: .; j_call: TRBJ2-2; cdr3_nt: TGTGCCAGTAGTGTGGGACTAGTAGGCGGGGAGCTGTTTTTT; cdr3_aa: CASSVGLVGGELFF
d_call: .; v_call: TRBV10-3; clone_size: many; j_call: TRBJ1-1; cdr3_nt: TGTGCCACCGTTTGGGGCCCTCCCGACGGGGAAGCTTTCTTT; cdr3_aa: CATVWGPPDGEAFF
d_call: TRBD2; v_call: TRBV11-2; clone_size: .; j_call: TRBJ2-3; cdr3_nt: TGTGCCAGTAGCCCCTGGACTAACGGGAGGGATACGCAGTATTTT; cdr3_aa: CASSPWTNGRDTQYF
d_call: .; v_call: TRBV28; clone_size: .; j_call: TRBJ1-1; cdr3_nt: TGTGCCAGCAGTTCATACTCGAACACTGAAGCTTTCTTT; cdr3_aa: CASSSYSNTEAFF
d_call: TRBD2; v_call: TRBV29-1; clone_size: many; j_call: TRBJ2-1; cdr3_nt: TGCAGCGTTCCGGGACTAGACTTTAATGAGCAGTTCTTC; cdr3_aa: CSVPGLDFNEQFF
d_call: .; v_call: TRBV11-1; clone_size: .; j_call: TRBJ2-3; cdr3_nt: TGTGCCAGCAGCCGGCCTGCGAGGCCTCCAAATACGCAGTATTTT; cdr3_aa: CASSRPARPPNTQYF
d_call: TRBD2; v_call: TRBV29-1; clone_size: .; j_call: TRBJ2-7; cdr3_nt: TGCAGCCTTGACATGGCTAGCGGTTGCGAGCAGTACTTC; cdr3_aa: CSLDMASGCEQYF